This T cell receptor beta chain derives from a study of shared clonotypes between healthy human individuals. Overall study results and limits: It was observed that 5% to 6.5% of naive CD4 clonotypes were shared across several donors. Rarefaction demonstrated incomplete sorted-subset sequencing despite large depth.

Sequenced by immunoSEQ multiplex PCR; TCRdb stores in-frame clones only, minus some. The data contain around 2,000,000 clones, roughly 95% of them singletons. In the naive CD8 group, cells lacked CD45RO and were positively selected for CCR7, so terminally differentiated effector memory CD45RA+ cells were left out. The V gene's germline CDR1 is MNHNS and CDR2 SASEGT. V shed 8 bases and J shed 8 bases, with 18 bases lying between them. The CDR3 sequence is 14 residues long. With respect to this clone: The antigen is unknown.

V is TRBV6-1 and J is TRBJ1-4; D gene ambiguous. This receptor was taken from a man younger than 35 in good health. The sample consisted of naive CD8+ T cells sorted from blood. The CDR3 here is CASHLEEGQEKLFF. The CDR3 DNA reads TGTGCCAGCCACTTGGAGGAGGGCCAAGAAAAACTGTTTTTT.